This T cell receptor (beta chain) was recovered during a study of blood T cells in healthy people across ages. Study-level results: Age advanced and TCR beta diversity per million T cells fell, roughly linearly. Donors of long life had a larger count of naive CD4+ cells and greater diversity than aged donors. No conclusive comparison of naive versus antigen-experienced cells was possible with unsorted PBMCs.

Through a sample-barcoded 5' primer and a J-beta primer mix, a second PCR was run for roughly 6 to 11 cycles. TCRdb re-called the 5' RACE reads through MiXCR, storing one row per CDR3 protein. The sample comprises 850,000 to 1,000,000 distinct CDR3 sequences, about 51% of which are singletons, and 20% to 25% rests with the top ten. In its sample, this clonotype was seen a few times. The antigen remains undetermined. The CDR3 is 13 residues long. Trimming removed 0 bases from V and 5 bases from J, with 5 bases in between. Germline CDR1 LGHNA, CDR2 YSLEER. The sequence derives from a woman aged 55-69 years in good health. Sequencing was done on a sample of blood. The V call is TRBV4-3, the J call TRBJ2-1; D unclear. This CDR3 is CASSQDLDNEQFF. CDR3 coding DNA: TGCGCCAGCAGCCAAGATCTGGACAATGAGCAGTTCTTC.